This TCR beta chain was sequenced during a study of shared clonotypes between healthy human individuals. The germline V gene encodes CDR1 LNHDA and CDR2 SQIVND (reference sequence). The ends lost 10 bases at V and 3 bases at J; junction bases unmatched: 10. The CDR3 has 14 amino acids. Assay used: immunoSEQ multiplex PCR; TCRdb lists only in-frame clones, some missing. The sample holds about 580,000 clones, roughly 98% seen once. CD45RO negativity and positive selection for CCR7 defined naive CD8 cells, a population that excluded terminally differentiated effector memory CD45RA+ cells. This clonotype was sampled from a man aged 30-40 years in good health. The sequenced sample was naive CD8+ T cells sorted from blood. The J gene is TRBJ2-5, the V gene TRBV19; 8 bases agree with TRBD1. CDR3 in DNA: TGTGCCACCACTGCCGGGACAGGTAAAGAGACCCAGTACTTC. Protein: CATTAGTGKETQYF.